A single T cell receptor beta chain is shown here with its context. Its antigen remains unidentified. Sorted T cells were CFSE-labeled and cultured 5 days with allogeneic regulatory or mature dendritic cells at 1:10. Produced via immunoSEQ multiplex PCR; TCRdb's table is partial and in-frame only. The sample has 20,000 to 25,000 clones, over 75% seen once; the top ten hold 0.55% to 0.85%. The sample is drawn from a study of regulatory dendritic cells for organ transplantation. Whole-study results and caveats: Mature dendritic cells appeared to drive more memory CD8+ clonal expansion than regulatory ones. Considerable individual heterogeneity was seen in alloreactive memory CD8+ T cells. Naive CD4+ and CD8+ repertoires were highly diverse; memory CD8+ was most oligoclonal.

The sequence came from a human donor in good health. The specimen was naive CD4+ T cells from blood cultured with regulatory dendritic cells. The subset: CD45RA+ naive T cells.

CDR3 in amino acids: CASSFGAEETQYF. The CDR3 coding sequence is TGTGCCAGCAGCTTTGGGGCAGAAGAGACCCAGTACTTC. The chain couples TRBV11-1 to TRBJ2-5, with D possibly being TRBD1 (5 bases). Deletions cut 3 bases from V and 3 bases from J, with 8 bases between. The CDR3 totals 13 residues. In germline, CDR1 is SGHAT, CDR2 FQDESV (reference sequence).